This T cell receptor beta chain was recorded in a study of blood T cell repertoires in COVID-19. The overall study: Sites in the United States, Italy and Spain provided acute and convalescent COVID-19 samples. T cells, B-cell-depleted T cells, or PBMCs supplied cDNA or gDNA.

Germline V gene sequence: CDR1 SQVTM, CDR2 ANQGSEA. The CDR3 is 12 residues long. Trimming pared 5 bases from V and 5 bases from J, leaving 12 bases between. Under the authors' procedure: It was from reference gene primer amplification that nucleated cell counts were estimated. Sequenced by immunoSEQ multiplex PCR; TCRdb stores in-frame clones only, minus some. V and J calls and clone size are those listed in that table; D and trimming were worked out from the DNA. The data contain 60,000 to 70,000 clones, 75% to 95% of them singletons. Sequencing was performed on peripheral blood. The clonotype was recovered from a human donor with active COVID-19. The donor label of this sample is uncertain. The gene calls are TRBV29-1 and TRBJ2-5; TRBD1 is a possible D gene (5 bases). CDR3 region: CSVMTVLETQYF. For the CDR3, the DNA is TGCAGCGTTATGACAGTCCTGGAGACCCAGTACTTC.